Each of the 18 T cell receptor beta chains below was sequenced from the same sample in a study of cytomegalovirus exposure and HLA in healthy donors. The PCR contained 60 Vbeta and 13 Jbeta primers. The repertoire was sequenced with immunoSEQ multiplex PCR; TCRdb's copy has only in-frame clones and lacks some. The data show 150,000 to 200,000 clones, with under 85% seen just once and 2.5% to 4% held by the top ten. The specimen was PBMCs. Receptor source: a female donor in good health and CMV-seronegative.

Comments on this clone: One end of the junction does not line up with germline, which may come from a read error. This rearrangement joins TRBV7-9 to TRBJ1-3, with 7 bases matching TRBD1. Per germline, CDR1 SEHNR and CDR2 FQNEAQ (reference sequence). This CDR3 has 12 amino acids. The CDR3 loop reads CSSSPQGGTIYF. CDR3 sequence (DNA): TGTTCCAGCAGCCCCCAGGGGGGCACCATATATTTT. Full variable domain (rest looked up from reference TRBV7-9 and TRBJ1-3): DTGVSQNPRHKITKRGQNVTFRCDPISEHNRLYWYRQTLGQGPEFLTYFQNEAQLEKSRLLSDRFSAERPKGSFSTLEIQRTEQGDSAMYLCSSSPQGGTIYFGEGSWLTVV.

This clone has a single count. The chain combines TRBV5-6 with TRBJ2-7, with D possibly being TRBD1 (6 bases). With 1 base removed from V and 0 bases from J, the gap between germline ends came to 14 bases. In germline, CDR1 is SGHDT, CDR2 YYEEEE. CDR3 size: 16 residues. This chain's CDR3 is CASSLRWQGSSYEQYF. As DNA, the CDR3 is TGTGCCAGCAGCTTGAGATGGCAGGGGAGCTCCTACGAGCAGTACTTC.

The chain couples TRBV11-3 to TRBJ1-3, with 8 bases fitting TRBD1. From germline, CDR1 is SGHNT and CDR2 YENEEA. The CDR3 is 15 amino acids. The J segment lost 3 bases and the V segment lost 5 bases, leaving 6 bases of the junction unmatched. The CDR3 loop reads CASSLYRGYGNTIYF. In nucleotides, the CDR3 is TGTGCCAGCAGCCTCTACAGGGGGTATGGAAACACCATATATTTT.

The chain combines TRBV6-4 with TRBJ1-5; D is uncertain. The CDR3 loop spans 17 amino acids. Germline CDR1 and CDR2: MRHNA and SNTAGT. V lost 5 bases to trimming and J lost 4 bases, with 21 bases between them. The CDR3 nucleotides are TGTGCCAGCAGTTTCCAATTGACGGGCCTAGCAAATCAGCCCCAGCATTTT. Its translation: CASSFQLTGLANQPQHF.

The chain joins TRBV6-1 to TRBJ2-1; 9 bases match TRBD2. The CDR3 is made up of 14 amino acids. CDR1 is MNHNS and CDR2 is SASEGT in the germline V gene. J was trimmed by 4 bases and V by 4 bases; bases with no gene match: 2. CDR3: CASSAAGGYNEQFF. The CDR3 coding sequence is TGTGCCAGCAGTGCCGCGGGGGGGTACAATGAGCAGTTCTTC.

V usage is TRBV5-5 and J usage is TRBJ2-2; D is possibly TRBD2 (5 bases). CDR1 is SGHKS, CDR2 YYEKEE, per germline (reference sequence). This CDR3 region has 15 residues. V lost 0 bases and J 6 bases, leaving 12 bases between the germline ends. This CDR3 reads CASSLGASQSGELFF. The CDR3 nucleotides are TGTGCCAGCAGCTTGGGTGCTAGCCAGTCCGGGGAGCTGTTTTTT.

The chain employs TRBV6-1 and TRBJ2-1; 10 bases align to TRBD2. There are 15 residues in the CDR3. Per the germline V gene, CDR1 is MNHNS and CDR2 is SASEGT. V was clipped by 2 bases and J by 7 bases; unmatched bases: 5. CDR3 in DNA: TGTGCCAGCAGTGAAATAGCGGGAGGAAGGAATGAGCAGTTCTTC. This gives the protein CASSEIAGGRNEQFF.

This clone was detected a few times. The CDR3 loop is CASSVRQGPYQSSGANVLTF. CDR3 DNA: TGTGCCAGCAGTGTCCGACAGGGGCCGTACCAAAGCTCTGGGGCCAACGTCCTGACTTTC. This chain links TRBV6-1 with TRBJ2-6, with 8 bases aligning to TRBD1. The CDR3 totals 20 residues. Germline-derived CDR1 and CDR2 are MNHNS and SASEGT. Trimming took 4 bases from V and 0 from J; bases not matched to a gene: 14.

In this sample, this clone turned up once. The chain employs TRBV11-2 and TRBJ2-4, with 8 bases aligning to TRBD1. There are 18 residues in the CDR3. Germline CDR1 reads SGHAT; CDR2 reads FQNNGV. V dropped 3 bases and J dropped 4; count of bases not matched to a gene: 14. The CDR3 protein is CASSFEGQVVWVKNIQYF. CDR3 in DNA: TGTGCCAGCAGCTTTGAGGGACAGGTGGTTTGGGTGAAAAACATTCAGTACTTC.

This rearrangement joins TRBV19 to TRBJ2-7; D unclear. Germline CDR1 reads LNHDA; CDR2 reads SQIVND (reference sequence). Trimming shortened V by 5 bases and J by 7 bases, and 15 bases separated the two germline ends. The CDR3 runs to 13 residues. CDR3 region: CASSPRPSREQYF. The CDR3 DNA sequence: TGTGCCAGTAGTCCCCGCCCGTCACGGGAGCAGTACTTC. The entire variable domain, with the rest obtained from reference TRBV19 and TRBJ2-7, is as follows: DGGITQSPKYLFRKEGQNVTLSCEQNLNHDAMYWYRQDPGQGLRLIYYSQIVNDFQKGDIAEGYSVSREKKESFPLTVTSAQKNPTAFYLCASSPRPSREQYFGPGTRLTVT.

V gene TRBV14 combines with J gene TRBJ2-7; a weak D match, TRBD2 (5 bases). Trimming removed 2 bases at V and 4 bases at J, with 6 bases between. Germline assignment: CDR1 SGHDN and CDR2 FVKESK. This CDR3 is built from 12 residues. The CDR3 is CASSQLAYEQYF. The DNA of the CDR3 is TGTGCCAGCAGCCAACTAGCTTACGAGCAGTACTTC.

This clone has more than one count but fewer than ten. The V and J genes are TRBV4-1 and TRBJ2-7; perhaps TRBD2 as D (7 bases). In germline, CDR1 is MGHRA, CDR2 YSYEKL. The CDR3 spans 14 residues. V shed 1 base and J shed 3 bases, with 10 bases lying between them. The CDR3 sequence: CASSQAGGGYEQYF. For the CDR3, the DNA is TGCGCCAGCAGCCAAGCGGGGGGCGGCTACGAGCAGTACTTC.

The V call is TRBV7-9, the J call TRBJ2-7, with D possibly being TRBD2 (5 bases). CDR3 size: 16 residues. Germline V CDR1 and CDR2: SEHNR, FQNEAQ (reference sequence). The germline V and J ends were trimmed by 5 bases and 2 bases, with 19 bases remaining between them. The CDR3 sequence is CASSTRAETFPYEQYF. Written as DNA, the CDR3 is TGTGCCAGCAGCACCCGAGCGGAGACGTTCCCCTACGAGCAGTACTTC.

This chain joins TRBV7-9 and TRBJ1-2, with 8 bases lining up with TRBD1. Germline lookup yields CDR1 SEHNR and CDR2 FQNEAQ (reference sequence). The CDR3 is 14 amino acids. After removal of 5 bases from V and 8 bases from J, the junction contained 10 bases not matched to a gene. This CDR3 reads CASSPGGRERGYTF. DNA of the CDR3: TGTGCCAGCAGCCCAGGGGGCAGGGAGAGAGGCTACACCTTC.

This clone occurred once. The chain joins TRBV4-1 to TRBJ1-1; a possible D gene is TRBD1 (5 bases). This CDR3 region has 15 residues. The germline CDR1 and CDR2 sequences are MGHRA and YSYEKL. V dropped 1 base and J dropped 1 base, with 10 bases sitting between them. CDR3 coding DNA: TGCGCCAGCAGCCAAGTTACTACAGGGAACACTGAAGCTTTCTTT. It is translated as CASSQVTTGNTEAFF.

This CDR3 reads CAISESQGARKLFF. CDR3 in DNA: TGTGCCATCAGTGAGTCCCAGGGGGCACGTAAACTGTTTTTT. The chain is built from TRBV10-3 and TRBJ1-4, with 8 nucleotides matching TRBD1. The length of the CDR3 is 14 residues. V shed 0 bases, J shed 11 bases, and the junction held 5 bases outside the gene matches. The germline CDR1 and CDR2 sequences are ENHRY and SYGVKD.

In its sample, this clone was seen a few times. The rearrangement uses TRBV9 and TRBJ1-1; TRBD1 aligns across 12 bases. Trimming removed 3 bases from V and 1 base from J; junction bases left unmatched: 10. The germline V gene encodes CDR1 SGDLS and CDR2 YYNGEE. The CDR3 is made up of 18 amino acids. The CDR3 DNA reads TGTGCCAGCAGCGCAGCGGGACAGGGGGCGGGAAAGAACACTGAAGCTTTCTTT. Its translation is CASSAAGQGAGKNTEAFF.

This clone appeared a single time. The chain recombines TRBV18 with TRBJ2-7; TRBD2 matches 9 bases. V lost 2 bases, J lost 6 bases, and 8 bases stayed unmatched. The germline V gene has CDR1 KGHSH and CDR2 LQKENI. This CDR3 spans 15 amino acids. CDR3 loop: CASSPVIAGVAEQYF. DNA of the CDR3: TGTGCCAGCTCACCAGTTATAGCGGGAGTCGCCGAGCAGTACTTC.